This T cell receptor (beta chain) is drawn from a study of human thymus T cells. Germline-derived CDR1 and CDR2 are SGHRS and YFSETQ. This CDR3 comprises 18 residues. V shed 0 bases and J 2 bases; nucleotides not matched to a gene: 11. Thymus tissue for the work was resected from patients undergoing corrective heart surgery. Donation was from healthy Finnish infants who were having corrective surgery that addressed congenital heart defects. As concerns this clone: Its specificity is unknown.

The study's findings and limits: Thymic repertoires from unrelated individuals overlapped highly, related research reported. Thymic and blood repertoires appeared to display a bias in their usage of V and J genes.

Only in-frame clones appear in the TCRdb table, and some are missing; sequencing was by immunoSEQ multiplex PCR. The data show 75,000 to 90,000 clones, approximately 96% seen once. Source material: thymus tissue. V and J are TRBV5-1 and TRBJ2-3, with 8 bases lining up with TRBD1. This TCR derives from a boy in the first two years of life with a congenital heart defect but otherwise immunologically healthy. The chain's CDR3 is CASSLGVEDRVNTDTQYF. The CDR3 nucleotides read TGCGCCAGCAGCTTGGGTGTCGAGGACAGGGTAAACACAGATACGCAGTATTTT.